The subject of this entry is one T cell receptor beta chain. Its matching antigen is unknown. The data stem from a study of fetal regulatory T cell absence and autoimmunity. Study-wide background: Without clinical diabetes, IPEX patients showed exocrine pancreas autoimmunity.

Study-wide findings and caveats: Broadly similar TRB gene family usage was seen in pancreas and cord blood.

V lost 3 bases and J lost 2, with 15 bases in between. This CDR3 contains 15 residues. Germline-derived CDR1 and CDR2 are SGHNT and YYREEE (reference sequence). The assay was immunoSEQ multiplex PCR, and TCRdb's table has in-frame clones only and misses some. In the table there are about 95,000 clones, roughly 78% of which are singletons. Specimen: pancreas tissue. This chain connects TRBV5-4 to TRBJ2-7, with D perhaps being TRBD1 or TRBD2 (5 bases each). This TCR derives from a male donor with IPEX syndrome. The CDR3 sequence: CASSSYDSGPYEQYF. The CDR3 DNA is TGTGCCAGCAGCTCTTACGACAGCGGCCCCTACGAGCAGTACTTC.